A single sample gave rise to the 31 T cell receptor beta chains below, sequenced in a study of blood T cell repertoires in COVID-19. Method: immunoSEQ multiplex PCR; TCRdb's copy keeps in-frame clones and lacks some. This sample yields fewer than 200,000 clones, of which around nine tenths are seen a single time; approximately 13% belongs to the top ten. Sequences were obtained from peripheral blood. The receptors originated from a woman in her 70s with COVID-19, enrolled during active disease.

The count of this clone is one. The chain is built from TRBV28 and TRBJ2-4; 7 bases are shared with TRBD2. V trimming: 4 bases; J trimming: 4 bases; junction bases outside the gene matches: 4. Per germline, CDR1 MDHEN and CDR2 SYDVKM. The CDR3 runs 14 residues. CDR3 DNA: TGTGCCAGCAGTTCAGGGACTATAAAAAACATTCAGTACTTC. Amino acids: CASSSGTIKNIQYF.

J is TRBJ2-3 and V is TRBV9; D gene ambiguous. Trimming removed 4 bases from V and 0 bases from J, with 15 bases in between. CDR1 SGDLS and CDR2 YYNGEE come from the germline V gene. The CDR3 consists of 16 residues. CDR3 region: CASSPPWQASTDTQYF. The CDR3 DNA reads as TGTGCCAGCAGCCCCCCTTGGCAGGCTAGCACAGATACGCAGTATTTT.

The rearrangement uses TRBV6-1 and TRBJ1-6; TRBD1 matches at 7 bases. The CDR3 runs to 16 residues. Germline trimming cut 4 bases from V and 9 bases from J; bases unmatched to any gene: 12. Per the germline V gene, CDR1 is MNHNS and CDR2 is SASEGT. CDR3 sequence reads: CASSAHFGQETSPLHF. Written as DNA, the CDR3 is TGTGCCAGCAGTGCCCACTTTGGACAGGAAACTTCACCCCTCCACTTT.

This clone was seen a handful of times. The J gene is TRBJ1-6, the V gene TRBV6-6; 9 nucleotides line up with TRBD1. Germline loops: CDR1 MNHNY, CDR2 SVGAGI (reference sequence). J was trimmed by 10 bases and V by 3 bases; bases with no gene match: 7. The CDR3 spans 15 residues. The CDR3 region has the DNA TGTGCCAGCAGTTATGTCCCGGGACAGGGATCACCCCTCCACTTT. Encoded protein: CASSYVPGQGSPLHF.

The sample holds a few counts of this clone. The genes are TRBV14 and TRBJ2-5; maybe TRBD2 (5 bases). V gave up 1 base and J gave up 5 bases, with 17 bases separating them. Germline V gene sequence: CDR1 SGHDN, CDR2 FVKESK. This CDR3 contains 16 residues. For the CDR3, the DNA is TGTGCCAGCAGCCAAGGCACGGGGAGATTCGGTGAGACCCAGTACTTC. Amino acids: CASSQGTGRFGETQYF.

The chain carries TRBV7-2 and TRBJ2-5, with a tentative D call TRBD2 (6 bases). Germline values: CDR1 SGHTA, CDR2 FQGNSA. This CDR3 is 14 amino acids long. Trimming stripped 0 bases from V and 5 bases from J, with 10 bases between. The CDR3 loop is CASSLAYGGETQYF. In DNA, the CDR3 is TGTGCCAGCAGCTTAGCTTATGGGGGGGAGACCCAGTACTTC.

The V and J genes are TRBV11-2 and TRBJ2-5; the D is unclear. The germline gives CDR1 SGHAT, CDR2 FQNNGV. V was cut by 5 bases and J by 0 bases, with 13 bases left in between. This CDR3 is built from 15 residues. The CDR3 here is CASSNNNLNQETQYF. The CDR3 bases are TGTGCCAGCAGCAATAACAACCTTAACCAAGAGACCCAGTACTTC. Based on the CDR3 plus reference TRBV11-2 and TRBJ2-5, the full variable domain is EAGVAQSPRYKIIEKRQSVAFWCNPISGHATLYWYQQILGQGPKLLIQFQNNGVVDDSQLPKDRFSAERLKGVDSTLKIQPAKLEDSAVYLCASSNNNLNQETQYFGPGTRLLVL.

The V call is TRBV7-6, the J call TRBJ2-3; 11 bases map to TRBD2. Germline V gives CDR1 SGHVS, CDR2 FNYEAQ. V was clipped by 4 bases and J by 2 bases; unmatched bases: 8. This CDR3 has 17 residues. The DNA of the CDR3 is TGTGCCAGCAGCTGCCCTCTAGCGGGAGGCCTCACAGATACGCAGTATTTT. Translation gives CASSCPLAGGLTDTQYF.

The chain joins TRBV6-2 or TRBV6-3 to TRBJ1-1; D not resolved. Trimming pared 5 bases from V and 4 bases from J, leaving 14 bases between. This CDR3 is 14 amino acids long. Germline V gives CDR1 MNHEY, CDR2 SVGEGT. The CDR3 bases are TGTGCCAGCAGTCTTACGGTCGGTGGCACTGAAGCTTTCTTT. Translating it yields CASSLTVGGTEAFF.

The J gene is TRBJ2-3, the V gene TRBV19, with TRBD2 matching over 7 bases. The germline gives CDR1 LNHDA, CDR2 SQIVND (reference sequence). This CDR3 has 17 amino acids. The V and J ends lost 7 bases and 3 bases, in that order; junction bases with no gene match: 16. In DNA, the CDR3 is TGTGCCAGTACTACCTCCCAATCGGGGGGAGGGACAGATACGCAGTATTTT. Translated: CASTTSQSGGGTDTQYF.

The chain combines TRBV19 with TRBJ1-2; D unresolved. The CDR3 loop spans 13 amino acids. Germline V gene lookup returns CDR1 LNHDA and CDR2 SQIVND (reference sequence). V was trimmed by 2 bases and J by 8 bases, leaving 12 bases between them. CDR3: CASSISDSGGYTF. DNA of the CDR3: TGTGCCAGTAGTATAAGCGACTCGGGGGGCTACACCTTC.

The chain links TRBV4-1 to TRBJ2-7; tentative D call: TRBD2 (6 bases). The CDR3 loop spans 15 amino acids. The germline V gene has CDR1 MGHRA and CDR2 YSYEKL. V was shortened by 1 base and J by 4 bases, with 14 bases between the two germline ends. The CDR3 sequence is CASSQGGTEGYEQYF. CDR3 coding DNA: TGCGCCAGCAGCCAAGGCGGGACTGAGGGGTACGAGCAGTACTTC.

The chain has TRBV3-1 (or the pseudogene TRBV3-2) and TRBJ1-5; D is perhaps TRBD1 (5 bases). Germline CDR1 reads LGHDT; CDR2 reads YNNKEL (reference sequence). Trimming removed 1 base at V and 5 bases at J, with 15 bases between. The length of the CDR3 is 16 residues. CDR3 sequence reads: CASSQGLDSIHQPQHF. CDR3 DNA: TGTGCCAGCAGCCAAGGATTAGACAGTATCCATCAGCCCCAGCATTTT.

The chain couples TRBV7-9 to TRBJ1-6; D might be TRBD1 (6 bases). Trimming stripped 2 bases from V and 7 bases from J, with 12 bases between. The germline V gene has CDR1 SEHNR and CDR2 FQNEAQ (reference sequence). The CDR3 has 15 amino acids. CDR3 in DNA: TGTGCCAGCAGCTTACAGGGGATAGTAAATTCACCCCTCCACTTT. It yields the protein CASSLQGIVNSPLHF.

The chain employs TRBV9 and TRBJ1-2; D is undetermined. Germline V CDR1 and CDR2: SGDLS, YYNGEE. Trimming cost V 4 bases and J 0 bases, with 7 bases left between them. This CDR3 comprises 13 residues. The CDR3 loop reads CASSQGANYGYTF. The DNA for the CDR3 is TGTGCCAGCAGCCAAGGAGCTAACTATGGCTACACCTTC.

V usage is TRBV7-2 and J usage is TRBJ2-1, with TRBD2 matching 8 bases. Trimming removed 2 bases from V and 4 bases from J; junction bases left unmatched: 7. In germline, CDR1 is SGHTA, CDR2 FQGNSA. CDR3 length: 16 residues. Written as DNA, the CDR3 is TGTGCCAGCAGCTTAAGCGGGGGAGGGGCATACAATGAGCAGTTCTTC. The encoded protein is CASSLSGGGAYNEQFF.

Details on this clone: Additional DNA sequences in this sample encode the identical CDR3. The chain combines TRBV24-1 with TRBJ2-3, with 11 nucleotides matching TRBD2. This CDR3 has 16 residues. The V segment lost 1 base and the J segment 4 bases; nucleotides outside the gene matches: 3. The V gene's germline CDR1 is KGHDR and CDR2 SFDVKD. CDR3 region: CATSDFGLAGPDTQYF. CDR3 in DNA: TGTGCCACCAGTGATTTTGGACTAGCGGGCCCAGATACGCAGTATTTT.

This sequence joins TRBV28 and TRBJ2-7, with D perhaps TRBD2 (6 bases). CDR1 is MDHEN, CDR2 SYDVKM, per germline. The CDR3 extends over 15 amino acids. V was trimmed by 5 bases and J by 0 bases, leaving 14 bases between them. The CDR3 here is CASSPSGSGSYEQYF. The CDR3 nucleotides are TGTGCCAGCAGTCCCTCAGGTAGCGGCTCCTACGAGCAGTACTTC.

This chain uses TRBV30 with TRBJ1-2; D not resolved. Germline assignment: CDR1 GTSNPN and CDR2 SVGIG (reference sequence). V lost 0 bases, J lost 0 bases, and 11 bases lay in between. The CDR3 has 15 residues. CDR3 coding DNA: TGTGCCTGGAGTGTACGAACAGCTACTAACTATGGCTACACCTTC. This gives the protein CAWSVRTATNYGYTF.

This chain links TRBV7-9 with TRBJ2-1; 7 bases are a match to TRBD2. J was trimmed by 8 bases and V by 5 bases; bases with no gene match: 15. This CDR3 is 16 amino acids long. Germline V gene sequence: CDR1 SEHNR, CDR2 FQNEAQ (reference sequence). CDR3 sequence reads: CASSPRTSRGVDEQFF. The CDR3 nucleotides are TGTGCCAGCAGCCCCCGGACTAGTCGTGGGGTAGATGAGCAGTTCTTC.

This chain connects TRBV11-2 to TRBJ2-3; a weak D match, TRBD2 (5 bases). Germline-derived CDR1 and CDR2 are SGHAT and FQNNGV. V gave up 3 bases and J gave up 1 base, with 11 bases separating them. The CDR3 is made up of 15 amino acids. Here the CDR3 reads CASSFNGVGTDTQYF. The CDR3 DNA follows: TGTGCCAGCAGCTTTAACGGGGTGGGCACAGATACGCAGTATTTT.

This clone came up a few times. The J gene is TRBJ2-7, the V gene TRBV5-1; 11 bases agree with TRBD2. Germline trimming cut 4 bases from V and 5 bases from J; bases unmatched to any gene: 11. The CDR3 length is 16 residues. Germline V gene sequence: CDR1 SGHRS, CDR2 YFSETQ. CDR3 coding DNA: TGCGCCAGCAGCCAGCAAGCTAGCGGGAGGACCAACGAGCAGTACTTC. Translating it yields CASSQQASGRTNEQYF.

In DNA form, the CDR3 reads TGTGCCAGCAGCCGTCGGGACTACGAGCAGTACTTC. This translates into CASSRRDYEQYF. The chain couples TRBV3-1 (or the pseudogene TRBV3-2) to TRBJ2-7, with D possibly TRBD2 on 5 matching bases. CDR1 LGHDT and CDR2 YNNKEL come from the germline V gene (reference sequence). V was clipped by 4 bases and J by 3 bases, with 7 bases between them. The CDR3 is 12 amino acids.

The count of this clone is one. This chain links TRBV5-4 with TRBJ2-1; maybe TRBD2 (6 bases). The germline CDR1 and CDR2 sequences are SGHNT and YYREEE (reference sequence). Trimming left V 5 bases short and J 13 bases short, with 28 bases between. There are 16 residues in the CDR3. The CDR3 loop reads CASRLWSLALTDIQFF. The CDR3, as DNA: TGTGCCAGCAGATTGTGGTCACTAGCCCTTACCGATATACAGTTCTTC.

The V and J genes are TRBV6-5 and TRBJ1-5, with 9 bases identical to TRBD1. The germline V gene encodes CDR1 MNHEY and CDR2 SVGAGI. CDR3 length: 14 amino acids. The V and J ends lost 6 bases and 5 bases, in that order; junction bases with no gene match: 5. This CDR3 reads CASRGQGYDQPQHF. In nucleotides, the CDR3 is TGTGCCAGCAGGGGACAGGGTTATGATCAGCCCCAGCATTTT.

V and J are TRBV28 and TRBJ2-7, with D possibly matching TRBD2 (6 bases). V lost 11 bases and J lost 6, with 23 bases in between. Looked up from germline, CDR1 is MDHEN and CDR2 is SYDVKM. The CDR3 runs 14 residues. CDR3 nucleotides: TGTGCCGAACGGGAGTGGGGGTATCTAAGCGAGCAGTACTTC. Its translation: CAEREWGYLSEQYF.

This chain connects TRBV12-3 or TRBV12-4 to TRBJ2-7, with TRBD2 matching over 7 bases. Trimming at V came to 7 bases and at J to 8 bases, leaving 8 bases not matched to a gene. The length of the CDR3 is 12 residues. The CDR3 DNA follows: TGTGCCAGCACCAAGACGGGGGGTAAGCAGTACTTC. Translating it yields CASTKTGGKQYF.

CDR3 amino acids: CASSRVSRGLAGAYNEQFF. The CDR3 DNA follows: TGCGCCAGCAGCCGAGTGTCTCGGGGCCTAGCGGGAGCCTACAATGAGCAGTTCTTC. This chain joins TRBV4-1 and TRBJ2-1; 10 bases are a match to TRBD2. Germline CDR1 reads MGHRA; CDR2 reads YSYEKL. V gave up 4 bases and J gave up 2 bases; unmatched junction bases: 14. The CDR3 is 19 amino acids.

This clone was detected once. V and J are TRBV9 and TRBJ1-2; the D gene is possibly TRBD1 (6 bases). Trimming stripped 5 bases from V and 4 bases from J, with 18 bases between. Germline-derived CDR1 and CDR2 are SGDLS and YYNGEE. CDR3 size: 15 residues. The CDR3 reads CASRMGSGVGYGYTF. The CDR3 nucleotides read TGTGCCAGCAGGATGGGGTCAGGGGTCGGCTATGGCTACACCTTC.

The chain is built from TRBV19 and TRBJ1-4, with 9 bases identical to TRBD1. This CDR3 spans 14 amino acids. The junction had 3 bases not matched to a gene; V was cut back by 3 bases and J by 7 bases. Germline assignment: CDR1 LNHDA and CDR2 SQIVND (reference sequence). CDR3 bases: TGTGCCAGTAGTATCGGGACAGGGTTTGAAAAACTGTTTTTT. It codes for CASSIGTGFEKLFF.

The genes are TRBV4-3 and TRBJ1-4; D ambiguous. The germline CDR1 and CDR2 sequences are LGHNA and YSLEER. The CDR3 consists of 14 residues. Trimming removed 0 bases from V and 8 bases from J, with 10 bases in between. The CDR3 here is CASSQEIGREKLFF. CDR3 DNA: TGCGCCAGCAGCCAAGAGATAGGCAGGGAAAAACTGTTTTTT.